This T cell receptor beta chain is drawn from a study of PD-1 blockade in classical Hodgkin lymphoma. V lost 4 bases to trimming and J lost 4 bases; unmatched junction nucleotides: 8. Germline CDR1 is LNHDA and CDR2 is SQIVND (reference sequence). The CDR3 length is 15 residues. TCRdb's copy holds only in-frame clones and misses some; the assay was immunoSEQ multiplex PCR. The sample yields fewer than 40,000 clones, about 88% seen once. This clone was observed a few times. The sample's time point: newly diagnosed, previously untreated cHL patient sample. The CD4+ T cells used were purified from thawed PBMCs through magnetic negative selection. For comparison, PBMCs from newly diagnosed, untreated classical Hodgkin lymphoma were used.

Sequenced: CD4+ T cells from blood. The TCR sequence derives from a human donor with classical Hodgkin lymphoma. V and J are TRBV19 and TRBJ1-2, with TRBD1 matching over 8 bases. CDR3: CASSTQGTGIYGYTF. The CDR3 DNA is TGTGCCAGTAGTACCCAGGGGACAGGAATCTATGGCTACACCTTC.